The sequence of this TCR beta chain was determined in a study of beta chain features in type 1 diabetes. Looking at the study overall: Analysis included roughly 100 million sorted cells drawn from all samples. Study conclusions and caveats: Across all four CD4+ subsets, people with type 1 diabetes showed modestly shorter TCRB CDR3s.

Notes on this clone: Its antigen is undetermined.

With 2 bases clipped from V and 0 bases from J, the junction kept 4 bases outside the gene matches. Germline CDR1 and CDR2: SGHRS and YFSETQ. The CDR3 consists of 15 residues. Investigators reverse transcribed all isolated RNA, so they sequenced expressed TCRB transcripts. Data came from immunoSEQ multiplex PCR; TCRdb stores just in-frame clones and leaves some out. This table holds about 160,000 clones, 7.5% to 10% found once. All sorted populations exceeded 95% purity. V is TRBV5-1 and J is TRBJ1-1, with 7 bases that match TRBD1. The sequencing sample was made of central memory CD4+ T cells from blood. The sequence came from a woman aged 18-35 years in good health. CDR3 DNA sequence: TGCGCCAGCAGCTTTGGGACAGCCTTGAACACTGAAGCTTTCTTT. This gives the protein CASSFGTALNTEAFF.